The 5 T cell receptor beta chains below all came from one sample that was sequenced in a study of cytomegalovirus exposure and HLA in healthy donors. With 60 Vbeta and 13 Jbeta primers, the PCR was carried out. Measured with immunoSEQ multiplex PCR; TCRdb has only the in-frame clones, and not every one. Of approximately 210,000 clones in the sample, 82% were seen once. Sample: PBMCs. These receptors came from a man aged 35-49 years in good health and CMV-seropositive.

The chain is built from TRBV9 and TRBJ1-1, with D tentatively TRBD1 (5 bases). V lost 4 bases and J lost 0, with 13 bases in between. CDR1 and CDR2 (germline): SGDLS, YYNGEE. The CDR3 has 15 amino acids. The CDR3 here is CASSYSGFMNTEAFF. The CDR3 nucleotides are TGTGCCAGCAGCTACTCAGGGTTCATGAACACTGAAGCTTTCTTT.

The chain combines TRBV27 with TRBJ1-1; 7 nucleotides align to TRBD1. The germline CDR1 and CDR2 sequences are MNHEY and SMNVEV (reference sequence). CDR3 size: 15 residues. V trimming: 6 bases; J trimming: 1 base; junction bases outside the gene matches: 8. Here the CDR3 reads CASRKQGQWNTEAFF. The CDR3 nucleotides read TGTGCCAGCAGAAAACAGGGACAGTGGAACACTGAAGCTTTCTTT.

The V and J genes are TRBV6-5 and TRBJ2-7; a possible D gene is TRBD1 (5 bases). Trimming stripped 5 bases from V and 8 bases from J, with 10 bases between. The CDR3 contains 11 residues. Germline CDR1 MNHEY, CDR2 SVGAGI. Here the CDR3 DNA reads TGTGCCAGCAGTAGAAGGGGCAAGCAGTACTTC. Encoded protein: CASSRRGKQYF.

The chain joins TRBV2 to TRBJ2-1, with TRBD2 matching over 12 bases. The germline V gene encodes CDR1 SNHLY and CDR2 FYNNEI. With V trimmed by 5 bases and J by 9 bases, 8 bases remained unmatched. The CDR3 consists of 15 residues. This CDR3 is CASSPLAGGAFEQFF. In nucleotides, the CDR3 is TGTGCCAGCAGTCCCCTAGCGGGAGGGGCATTTGAGCAGTTCTTC.

The rearrangement uses TRBV10-3 and TRBJ2-5; no clear D gene. The J call may be mistaken, given a closer DNA end match to TRBJ2-7. In germline, CDR1 is ENHRY, CDR2 SYGVKD. The CDR3 runs 13 residues. The CDR3: CAISSPTLSEQYF. The CDR3 DNA reads as TGTGCCATCAGCTCGCCGACTCTATCCGAGCAGTACTTC.